A single count supports the clone carrying this TCR beta chain. Its target is not known. This entry comes from a study of human thymus T cells. This table comes from immunoSEQ multiplex PCR, and its TCRdb copy is limited to in-frame clones, with some not included. The repertoire has tens of thousands of clones, roughly 95% of them found once; the top ten carry approximately 0.031%. General study findings and limits: Repertoires from thymus and blood appeared to show biased V and J gene usage.

Resections from corrective heart surgery provided thymus tissue. The V gene's germline CDR1 is SGHDN and CDR2 FVKESK. CDR3 length: 16 residues. V was clipped by 4 bases and J by 7 bases; unmatched bases: 12. The sequence derives from a girl under two years old with a congenital heart defect but otherwise immunologically healthy. What was sequenced was thymus tissue. The chain uses TRBV14 and TRBJ2-1; 8 bases are a match to TRBD2. The DNA of the CDR3 is TGTGCCAGCAGCCCCCCCGGGGAGCGGGAGTGGAATGAGCAGTTCTTC. This gives the protein CASSPPGEREWNEQFF.